This TCR beta chain was sequenced for a study of T-cell memory formation after mild COVID-19. Concerning this clonotype: No antigen is known for it.

The V and J ends lost 5 bases and 6 bases, in that order; junction bases with no gene match: 13. The germline CDR1 and CDR2 sequences are MNHEY and SMNVEV (reference sequence). The CDR3 is 15 amino acids. Broader study findings: Still unconfirmed is whether the second-wave clones peaking on day 37 recognized SARS-CoV-2.

5'RACE, which relied on constant-segment primers, yielded TCR alpha and TCR beta cDNA libraries carrying sample barcodes and UMIs. TCRdb reprocessed the 5' RACE reads via MiXCR and lists one record per CDR3 protein. The table lists about 290,000 distinct CDR3 sequences, approximately 15% of them singletons, with 22% in the top ten. The chain employs TRBV27 and TRBJ2-7; 7 bases are shared with TRBD2. Material for sequencing was PBMCs or a T cell subset sorted from them (not recorded which). This sequence was found in a man between 18 and 29 years old who had mild COVID-19 (a few samples of this study predate the infection). Cell type and time point are not known. The CDR3 loop reads CASSGIAGRASEQYF. The CDR3 DNA follows: TGTGCCAGCAGTGGTATCGCGGGGAGGGCCTCCGAGCAGTACTTC.